The text below deals with one T cell receptor (beta chain). The sample belongs to a study of identical twins. This CDR3 spans 12 amino acids. Between the trimmed V and J ends, which lost 6 bases and 3 bases, there was a span of 9 bases. TCRdb recomputed calls from the 5' RACE reads with MiXCR, one row per CDR3 protein. The table shows approximately 1.8 million distinct CDR3 sequences, with under 35% occurring only once. Sequenced: cord blood. V gene TRBV12-3 or TRBV12-4 combines with J gene TRBJ2-7; D not certain. The clonotype was recovered from a newborn girl in good health. CDR3 DNA: TGTGCCAGCAGCCCGACACACTACGAGCAGTACTTC. It codes for CASSPTHYEQYF.